A single sample gave rise to the 29 T cell receptor beta chains below, sequenced in a study of early T cells in non-severe SARS-CoV-2 infection. TCRdb analysed the 5' RACE reads with MiXCR anew, one entry per CDR3 protein. The sample contains about 110,000 distinct CDR3 sequences, 9% to 13% of which appear only once. Sequenced material: whole blood. These receptors all stem from an adult who was a healthcare worker with PCR-confirmed SARS-CoV-2 infection or an uninfected control (not recorded which).

The chain links TRBV29-1 to TRBJ2-7; D not certain. This CDR3 spans 14 amino acids. V gave up 4 bases and J gave up 0 bases, with 13 bases separating them. CDR1 and CDR2 (germline): SQVTM, ANQGSEA. The CDR3 DNA reads TGCAGCGTTGGGAAGGAACGGACCTCCTACGAGCAGTACTTC. Translating it yields CSVGKERTSYEQYF.

The genes are TRBV7-8 and TRBJ1-3, with 8 bases matching TRBD1. Per the germline V gene, CDR1 is SGHVS and CDR2 is FQNEAQ. The CDR3 spans 17 residues. With V trimmed by 1 base and J by 10 bases, 15 bases remained unmatched. The CDR3 sequence: CASSLVVRAGGAGTIYF. The CDR3 DNA follows: TGTGCCAGCAGCTTAGTCGTCAGAGCAGGGGGCGCGGGTACCATATATTTT.

This clonotype was seen ten or more times. CDR3 DNA: TGCAGCGTTTCCTCTGGGGCCAACGTCCTGACTTTC. It is translated as CSVSSGANVLTF. V gene TRBV29-1 combines with J gene TRBJ2-6; no clear D gene. The length of the CDR3 is 12 residues. From germline, CDR1 is SQVTM and CDR2 ANQGSEA. V lost 5 bases and J lost 0, with 2 bases in between. Drawing the rest from reference TRBV29-1 and TRBJ2-6, the complete variable domain is SAVISQKPSRDICQRGTSLTIQCQVDSQVTMMFWYRQQPGQSLTLIATANQGSEATYESGFVIDKFPISRPNLTFSTLTVSNMSPEDSSIYLCSVSSGANVLTFGAGSRLTVL.

This clonotype was detected once. V is TRBV20-1 and J is TRBJ2-2; tentatively, D is TRBD1 (5 bases). The length of the CDR3 is 12 residues. Between the trimmed V and J ends, which lost 3 bases and 7 bases, there was a span of 9 bases. The germline V gene has CDR1 DFQATT and CDR2 SNEGSKA (reference sequence). CDR3 DNA: TGCAGTGCTAGGGACAACGGCGGGGAGCTGTTTTTT. As protein: CSARDNGGELFF.

The rearrangement links TRBV6-2 or TRBV6-3 to TRBJ1-5; 10 bases agree with TRBD1. Germline V gene sequence: CDR1 MNHEY, CDR2 SVGEGT. This CDR3 spans 16 amino acids. V was pared by 2 bases and J by 4 bases, with 5 bases of the junction left unmatched. The CDR3 protein is CASSYPRDRGNQPQHF. As DNA, the CDR3 is TGTGCCAGCAGTTACCCCCGGGACAGGGGAAATCAGCCCCAGCATTTT.

In this sample, this clonotype turned up many times. This chain uses TRBV5-1 with TRBJ2-7; D unresolved. Germline loops: CDR1 SGHRS, CDR2 YFSETQ. V lost 0 bases, J lost 0 bases, and 13 bases lay in between. The CDR3 runs 16 residues. The CDR3 DNA is TGCGCCAGCAGCTTGGCCGGCAGTGCCTCCTCCTACGAGCAGTACTTC. Translation gives CASSLAGSASSYEQYF. The variable domain in full, completed from reference TRBV5-1 and TRBJ2-7, reads KAGVTQTPRYLIKTRGQQVTLSCSPISGHRSVSWYQQTPGQGLQFLFEYFSETQRNKGNFPGRFSGRQFSNSRSEMNVSTLELGDSALYLCASSLAGSASSYEQYFGPGTRLTVT.

The rearrangement uses TRBV28 and TRBJ2-5, with D possibly TRBD2 on 6 matching bases. CDR1 and CDR2 (germline): MDHEN, SYDVKM. The length of the CDR3 is 15 residues. Trimming pared 2 bases from V and 2 bases from J, leaving 12 bases between. The CDR3 loop is CASSLVAARQETQYF. CDR3 sequence (DNA): TGTGCCAGCAGTTTAGTAGCGGCGAGGCAAGAGACCCAGTACTTC.

This clonotype has a count of ten or more. This chain links TRBV19 with TRBJ2-6; weak D call: TRBD1 (6 bases). The length of the CDR3 is 16 residues. Trimming removed 4 bases at V and 2 bases at J, with 12 bases between. Germline V CDR1 and CDR2: LNHDA, SQIVND (reference sequence). CDR3 sequence reads: CASSTITGTGANVLTF. CDR3 DNA sequence: TGTGCCAGTAGTACAATCACAGGGACTGGGGCCAACGTCCTGACTTTC.

The chain joins TRBV11-3 to TRBJ2-6, with D possibly matching TRBD1 (5 bases). The CDR3 has 15 amino acids. Between the trimmed V and J ends, which lost 4 bases and 2 bases, there was a span of 9 bases. Germline V gene data show CDR1 as SGHNT and CDR2 as YENEEA. CDR3 in DNA: TGTGCCAGCAGCTGGCAGGGTCCTGGGGCCAACGTCCTGACTTTC. It yields the protein CASSWQGPGANVLTF.

This clonotype has just a few counts. The V and J genes are TRBV7-2 and TRBJ2-7; D gene ambiguous. Germline CDR1 is SGHTA and CDR2 is FQGNSA. The CDR3 loop spans 14 amino acids. The V end lost 5 bases, the J end lost 5 bases, and 16 bases lay between the germline ends. In DNA form, the CDR3 reads TGTGCCAGCAGCCAGGACCCTGGTTATCACGAGCAGTACTTC. It codes for CASSQDPGYHEQYF.

The chain recombines TRBV20-1 with TRBJ2-7; a possible D gene is TRBD2 (6 bases). The CDR3 length is 13 residues. The V end lost 3 bases, the J end lost 5 bases, and 14 bases lay between the germline ends. CDR1 is DFQATT, CDR2 SNEGSKA, per germline (reference sequence). The chain's CDR3 is CSARGWGGDEQYF. The CDR3 DNA reads TGCAGTGCTAGGGGATGGGGCGGGGACGAGCAGTACTTC.

The V gene is TRBV5-1, the J gene TRBJ2-2, with a tentative D call TRBD1 (6 bases). V lost 0 bases, J lost 10 bases, and 19 bases lay in between. Per the germline V gene, CDR1 is SGHRS and CDR2 is YFSETQ. The CDR3 consists of 16 residues. The CDR3 DNA reads TGCGCCAGCAGCTTGGCCGCCCGGACAGTATTAATGGAGCTGTTTTTT. This translates into CASSLAARTVLMELFF.

The table lists this clonotype with a few counts. The chain has TRBV20-1 and TRBJ2-2, with unresolved D. CDR1 and CDR2 (germline): DFQATT, SNEGSKA (reference sequence). The CDR3 has 14 residues. The ends were cut back, 4 bases at V and 3 bases at J, with 12 bases in the middle. The CDR3 DNA reads as TGCAGTGCTATCCATAACGGGTACACCGGGGAGCTGTTTTTT. It encodes CSAIHNGYTGELFF.

This clonotype has a count of ten or more. The rearrangement joins TRBV28 to TRBJ2-3; 8 bases are shared with TRBD2. CDR3 length equals 15 residues. Germline V CDR1 and CDR2: MDHEN, SYDVKM. V was clipped by 7 bases and J by 1 base; unmatched bases: 7. CDR3 in amino acids: CASNLAGRRTDTQYF. The CDR3 DNA is TGTGCCAGCAACTTAGCGGGAAGGCGCACAGATACGCAGTATTTT.

The table lists this clonotype with a few counts. The V gene is TRBV5-6, the J gene TRBJ2-7; 7 bases line up with TRBD1. With V trimmed by 0 bases and J by 3 bases, 6 bases remained unmatched. The CDR3 contains 15 residues. The germline V gene has CDR1 SGHDT and CDR2 YYEEEE. The CDR3 region is CASSLEWTGSYEQYF. The CDR3 DNA follows: TGTGCCAGCAGCTTGGAATGGACAGGCAGCTACGAGCAGTACTTC.

The chain recombines TRBV11-2 with TRBJ2-5, with 8 bases lining up with TRBD2. The V gene end was trimmed by 5 bases and the J gene end by 4 bases; junction bases not matched to a gene: 6. Germline CDR1 is SGHAT and CDR2 is FQNNGV. The CDR3 runs 14 residues. The CDR3 region is CASSAGLARETQYF. DNA of the CDR3: TGTGCCAGCAGCGCTGGACTAGCAAGAGAGACCCAGTACTTC.

This clonotype showed up just a few times. The rearrangement uses TRBV9 and TRBJ2-2, with 7 bases identical to TRBD2. The CDR3 extends over 16 amino acids. The V segment lost 0 bases and the J segment 2 bases; nucleotides outside the gene matches: 4. The germline gives CDR1 SGDLS, CDR2 YYNGEE. In DNA, the CDR3 is TGTGCCAGCAGCGTAGGTCTAGCGGTAAACACCGGGGAGCTGTTTTTT. It encodes CASSVGLAVNTGELFF.

This chain connects TRBV30 to TRBJ2-7; D is unresolved. This CDR3 has 12 amino acids. The ends were cut back, 1 base at V and 1 base at J, with 5 bases in the middle. CDR1 and CDR2 from the germline V gene are GTSNPN and SVGIG (reference sequence). CDR3 sequence: CAWSEFSYEQYF. Written as DNA, the CDR3 is TGTGCCTGGAGTGAGTTTTCCTACGAGCAGTACTTC. The full variable domain, in which reference TRBV30 and TRBJ2-7 provide the parts outside the CDR3, is SQTIHQWPATLVQPVGSPLSLECTVEGTSNPNLYWYRQAAGRGLQLLFYSVGIGQISSEVPQNLSASRPQDRQFILSSKKLLLSDSGFYLCAWSEFSYEQYFGPGTRLTVT.

Only a few counts were recorded for this clonotype. DNA of the CDR3: TGTGCCAGCTTTGAGGGTACTGGAAACACCATATATTTT. Its translation: CASFEGTGNTIYF. The chain carries TRBV6-5 and TRBJ1-3; D remains unclear. V gave up 8 bases and J gave up 2 bases, with 10 bases separating them. The CDR3 is 13 amino acids. From germline, CDR1 is MNHEY and CDR2 SVGAGI.

This clonotype was seen a few times. The CDR3 region is CASRTRDEQYF. The DNA for the CDR3 is TGTGCCAGCAGAACCCGGGACGAGCAGTACTTC. The chain uses TRBV2 and TRBJ2-7; no definite D call. The CDR3 contains 11 residues. V was pared by 6 bases and J by 5 bases, with 8 bases between. In germline, CDR1 is SNHLY, CDR2 FYNNEI. The full variable domain, with the rest looked up from reference TRBV2 and TRBJ2-7, is EPEVTQTPSHQVTQMGQEVILRCVPISNHLYFYWYRQILGQKVEFLVSFYNNEISEKSEIFDDQFSVERPDGSNFTLKIRSTKLEDSAMYFCASRTRDEQYFGPGTRLTVT.

The CDR3 nucleotides read TGTGCCAGCAGTTTTGACCCCGAGAGCTCCTACGAGCAGTACTTC. This sequence encodes CASSFDPESSYEQYF. The chain couples TRBV12-3 or TRBV12-4 to TRBJ2-7; unclear D gene. Trimming stripped 3 bases from V and 0 bases from J, with 12 bases between. The CDR3 extends over 15 amino acids.

The J gene is TRBJ1-1, the V gene TRBV10-2; 7 nucleotides agree with TRBD1. The ends lost 0 bases at V and 10 bases at J; junction bases unmatched: 11. The CDR3 extends over 15 amino acids. The germline gives CDR1 WSHSY, CDR2 SAAADI. DNA for the CDR3: TGCGCCAGCAGTGAGTCGGCAGGGGGGCGAGGGCGAGCTTTCTTT. Its translation is CASSESAGGRGRAFF.

This clonotype was found a few times. The chain has TRBV12-3 or TRBV12-4 and TRBJ2-5; TRBD2 matches at 11 bases. This CDR3 spans 18 amino acids. Trimming removed 5 bases from V and 2 bases from J; junction bases left unmatched: 13. In nucleotides, the CDR3 is TGTGCCAGCAGTCCCCGGGCTAGCGGGGGGCTGCTACAAGAGACCCAGTACTTC. As protein: CASSPRASGGLLQETQYF.

This clonotype has just a few counts. The junction differs from germline at one of its ends, possibly a read error. This chain uses TRBV6-6 with TRBJ2-5; D not certain. This CDR3 comprises 11 residues. Germline loops: CDR1 MNHNY, CDR2 SVGAGI (reference sequence). In DNA, the CDR3 is TGTGCCAGCAGTAGTCAAGGGACCCAGTACTTC. Protein product: CASSSQGTQYF.

This clonotype was observed a few times. The CDR3 protein is CASSTEILNTEAFF. The CDR3 nucleotides are TGTGCCAGCAGTACGGAAATCCTGAACACTGAAGCTTTCTTT. The chain recombines TRBV2 with TRBJ1-1; D is unresolved. The CDR3 length is 14 residues. Per the germline V gene, CDR1 is SNHLY and CDR2 is FYNNEI. Trimming cost V 5 bases and J 0 bases, with 10 bases left between them.

This clonotype was counted ten times or more. V gene TRBV9 combines with J gene TRBJ2-1, with D hard to call. V was cut by 0 bases and J by 6 bases, with 10 bases left in between. This CDR3 region has 14 residues. Germline V lookup: CDR1 SGDLS, CDR2 YYNGEE. This CDR3 is CASSVGRLSNEQFF. The CDR3 coding sequence is TGTGCCAGCAGCGTAGGCCGTCTCAGCAATGAGCAGTTCTTC.

This clonotype appeared many times. V and J are TRBV28 and TRBJ1-3; unclear D gene. CDR1 and CDR2 (germline): MDHEN, SYDVKM. The V and J ends lost 4 bases and 0 bases respectively, with 10 bases between them. The CDR3 loop spans 15 amino acids. The CDR3 is CASSSPGASGNTIYF. DNA of the CDR3: TGTGCCAGCAGTTCCCCGGGAGCCTCTGGAAACACCATATATTTT.

This chain connects TRBV12-3 or TRBV12-4 to TRBJ1-6, with D maybe TRBD1 (5 bases). The germline V and J ends were trimmed by 3 bases and 0 bases, with 15 bases remaining between them. This CDR3 has 18 amino acids. The CDR3 nucleotides read TGTGCCAGCAGTTTCGGGGGACGGGGGAGCTCCTATAATTCACCCCTCCACTTT. Translating it yields CASSFGGRGSSYNSPLHF.

The chain's CDR3 is CASNGGPRTEAFF. The CDR3 DNA reads TGTGCCAGCAACGGGGGGCCGCGGACTGAAGCTTTCTTT. The V and J genes are TRBV28 and TRBJ1-1, with a tentative D call TRBD1 (6 bases). The CDR3 is made up of 13 amino acids. V was clipped by 7 bases and J by 5 bases, with 14 bases between them. CDR1 is MDHEN, CDR2 SYDVKM, per germline.